This entry describes one T cell receptor beta chain. Antigen specificity is unknown. This entry comes from a study of OX40 agonist ivuxolimab in advanced cancers. In the study overall: Three partial responders included one hepatocellular carcinoma patient and two cutaneous melanoma patients. Overall study findings and caveats: Averaged across samples, CD8+ T cells carried more expanded clones than CD4+ did.

Using immunoSEQ multiplex PCR, the repertoire was profiled, and TCRdb retains in-frame clones only, with some absent. The sample carries 40,000 to 45,000 clones, 81% recorded once. Blood sampling was done at baseline, cycle 4 day 1, and cycle 7 day 1. V lost 0 bases, J lost 0 bases, and 5 bases stayed unmatched. Germline V CDR1 and CDR2: LGHNA, YSLEER. The CDR3 loop spans 16 amino acids. This clonotype originated in an adult with an advanced solid tumor such as melanoma, head and neck, liver or kidney cancer. V gene TRBV4-3 combines with J gene TRBJ2-7; 7 nucleotides line up with TRBD2. Here the sequenced sample was CD4+ or CD8+ T cells sorted from blood, taken in a trial of the OX40 agonist ivuxolimab. The CDR3 DNA reads TGCGCCAGCAGCCAAGAACCAGCGGGACTCTCCTACGAGCAGTACTTC. This gives the protein CASSQEPAGLSYEQYF.